This T cell receptor (beta chain) was sequenced in a study of beta chain features in type 1 diabetes. General study points: Sequencing used cDNA, and cells with high TCR expression could therefore be over-represented. In all four CD4+ subsets, TCRB CDR3 length was significantly, moderately reduced in type 1 diabetes.

Isolated RNA was reverse transcribed in full, so expressed TCRB transcripts were sequenced. Measured with immunoSEQ multiplex PCR; TCRdb has only the in-frame clones, and not every one. The table lists a few hundred thousand clones, roughly 13% of them singletons. This clone was observed a handful of times. What it binds is not known. The same CDR3 can be traced to other DNA sequences in this sample. V lost 3 bases to trimming and J lost 4 bases; unmatched junction nucleotides: 1. Germline lookup yields CDR1 SGHNT and CDR2 YYREEE (reference sequence). The CDR3 runs to 12 residues. Source material: naive CD4+ T cells from blood. This receptor was identified in a man in his thirties or forties with type 1 diabetes. The rearrangement joins TRBV5-4 to TRBJ2-7; TRBD1 agrees at 7 bases. This CDR3 is CASSSGQYEQYF. The CDR3 DNA is TGTGCCAGCAGCTCGGGACAGTACGAGCAGTACTTC. The complete variable domain, with remaining parts taken from reference TRBV5-4 and TRBJ2-7, reads ETGVTQSPTHLIKTRGQQVTLRCSSQSGHNTVSWYQQALGQGPQFIFQYYREEENGRGNFPPRFSGLQFPNYSSELNVNALELDDSALYLCASSSGQYEQYFGPGTRLTVT.